A selection of T cell receptor beta chains follows, all from one sample in a study of blood T cell repertoires in COVID-19. Clones were sequenced by immunoSEQ multiplex PCR, and TCRdb holds only the in-frame ones, with some missing. The sample has some 220,000 clones, approximately 92% seen once; the top ten hold approximately 3.5%. What was sequenced was PBMCs or T cells enriched from blood (not recorded which). All receptors derive from a woman between 18 and 30 years old in a cohort exposed to, infected with or recovered from COVID-19 (not recorded which). Both conserved end residues are part of each CDR3. The D gene is left open where the match is weak. Clone size is not always given. Where it is, it says once, few, many or a class for expanded clones.

j_call clone_size v_call d_call cdr3_aa cdr3_nt
TRBJ2-5 NA TRBV2 NA CASSEGGGQETQYF TGTGCCAGCAGTGAAGGAGGGGGCCAAGAGACCCAGTACTTC
TRBJ2-3 NA TRBV3-1/TRBV3-2 TRBD2 CASSQGSGGRSTDTQYF TGTGCCAGCAGCCAAGGGAGCGGGGGGCGGAGCACAGATACGCAGTATTTT
TRBJ1-2 NA TRBV10-3 NA CASSASAGNNYGYTF TGTGCCAGTAGTGCCTCGGCCGGGAACAACTATGGCTACACCTTC
TRBJ2-7 NA TRBV6-5 TRBD2 CASSSKASGSYEQYF TGTGCCAGCAGTTCCAAGGCTAGCGGATCCTACGAGCAGTACTTC
TRBJ1-3 NA TRBV24-1 NA CATSKQGAGNTIYF TGTGCCACCAGTAAACAGGGCGCTGGAAACACCATATATTTT
TRBJ1-2 NA TRBV12-3/TRBV12-4 TRBD1 CASTQRGPYGYTF TGTGCCAGCACCCAAAGGGGGCCATATGGCTACACCTTC
TRBJ2-3 few TRBV11-3 NA CASSLDLGRRDTQYF TGTGCCAGCAGCTTAGATCTTGGGAGACGGGATACGCAGTATTTT
TRBJ2-2 few TRBV14 TRBD1 CASSQWGQGYTGELFF TGTGCCAGCAGCCAATGGGGACAGGGGTACACCGGGGAGCTGTTTTTT
TRBJ2-1 NA TRBV9 NA CASSLREGAGVDEQFF TGTGCCAGCAGCCTTCGTGAAGGAGCGGGCGTGGATGAGCAGTTCTTC
TRBJ1-1 NA TRBV6-1 NA CASSEGEGDTEAFF TGTGCCAGCAGTGAAGGAGAGGGGGACACTGAAGCTTTCTTT
TRBJ2-1 NA TRBV10-1 TRBD2 CASSGLAGDRFDEQFF TGCGCCAGCAGTGGCTTAGCGGGAGATCGGTTCGATGAGCAGTTCTTC
TRBJ1-1 NA TRBV7-9 TRBD1 CASSLGQGISEAFF TGTGCCAGCAGCTTGGGACAGGGAATTTCTGAAGCTTTCTTT
TRBJ2-3 once TRBV6-5 NA CASKLEGDTQYF TGTGCCAGCAAACTCGAGGGAGATACGCAGTATTTT
TRBJ2-1 NA TRBV19 NA CASSIMAGTYNEQFF TGTGCCAGTAGTATTATGGCGGGGACCTACAATGAGCAGTTCTTC
TRBJ1-5 NA TRBV6-5 TRBD1 CASRTGTGVGQPQHF TGTGCCAGCAGGACCGGGACAGGGGTGGGTCAGCCCCAGCATTTT
TRBJ1-4 NA TRBV28 TRBD1 CASSTGATNEKLFF TGTGCCAGCAGCACAGGGGCAACTAATGAAAAACTGTTTTTT
TRBJ2-3 NA TRBV18 NA CASSRLGNTDTQYF TGTGCCAGCTCACGTCTAGGCAACACAGATACGCAGTATTTT
TRBJ2-7 NA TRBV6-5 NA CASSPDRTYEQYF TGTGCCAGCAGCCCAGACAGGACCTACGAGCAGTACTTC
TRBJ2-2 medium-sized TRBV2 NA CASSVLGVANTGELFF TGTGCCAGCAGTGTATTGGGAGTCGCGAACACCGGGGAGCTGTTTTTT
TRBJ1-1 NA TRBV12-3/TRBV12-4 NA CASSLGVKAFF TGTGCCAGCAGTTTGGGAGTGAAAGCTTTCTTT
TRBJ1-2 NA TRBV6-5 NA CASRSPRGNYGYTF TGTGCCAGCAGATCCCCCAGGGGTAACTATGGCTACACCTTC
TRBJ1-2 NA TRBV11-2 NA CASSQGPTSTRYTF TGTGCCAGCAGCCAGGGGCCGACGTCTACTCGCTACACCTTC
TRBJ2-1 NA TRBV24-1 NA CATSDIQGYEQFF TGTGCCACCAGTGATATACAGGGTTACGAGCAGTTCTTC
TRBJ1-3 few TRBV4-1 TRBD1 CASSHLTRDSLRTIYF TGCGCCAGCAGCCATCTAACCCGGGACAGCCTTAGGACCATATATTTT
TRBJ1-3 NA TRBV7-9 TRBD1 CASSRDSSGNTIYF TGTGCCAGCAGCCGGGACAGCTCTGGAAACACCATATATTTT
TRBJ1-6 NA TRBV12-3/TRBV12-4 NA CASSLGGAGLHF TGTGCCAGCAGTTTGGGGGGGGCTGGGCTCCACTTT
TRBJ1-2 NA TRBV5-1 TRBD1 CASSGGDRATYGYTF TGCGCCAGCAGCGGTGGGGACAGGGCGACCTATGGCTACACCTTC
TRBJ1-4 once TRBV19 TRBD1 CASSTGQGSEKLFF TGTGCCAGTAGTACTGGACAGGGAAGTGAAAAACTGTTTTTT
TRBJ1-6 NA TRBV9 NA CASSVEPGSSYNSPLHF TGTGCCAGCAGCGTAGAGCCAGGCAGCTCCTATAATTCACCCCTCCACTTT
TRBJ1-2 NA TRBV7-2 TRBD1 CASSSDRGYGYTF TGTGCCAGCAGCTCGGACAGGGGATATGGCTACACCTTC
TRBJ1-2 few TRBV9 TRBD1 CASSPRTGRGYTF TGTGCCAGCAGTCCGCGGACAGGGCGGGGCTACACCTTC
TRBJ1-1 NA TRBV3-1/TRBV3-2 TRBD1 CASSQGDRGAFF TGTGCCAGCAGCCAAGGAGACAGGGGGGCTTTCTTT
TRBJ2-3 NA TRBV6-5 NA CASSREGWGTDTQYF TGTGCCAGCAGCCGCGAGGGCTGGGGCACAGATACGCAGTATTTT
TRBJ1-5 NA TRBV6-1 TRBD1 CASSEAETGVLGAYGSQPQHF TGTGCCAGCAGTGAAGCAGAGACAGGGGTCTTAGGGGCGTATGGGAGCCAGCCCCAGCATTTT
TRBJ2-1 NA TRBV9 NA CASGGGSSYNEQFF TGTGCCAGCGGTGGAGGGAGCTCCTACAATGAGCAGTTCTTC
TRBJ2-7 NA TRBV4-1 NA CASSHARGYEQYF TGCGCCAGCAGCCATGCCCGGGGGTACGAGCAGTACTTC
TRBJ1-4 few TRBV6-6 NA CASKGGGRSEKLFF TGTGCCAGCAAAGGCGGGGGGCGGAGTGAAAAACTGTTTTTT
TRBJ1-1 NA TRBV7-9 TRBD1 CASSETGQGGTEAFF TGTGCCAGCAGCGAAACCGGACAGGGGGGCACTGAAGCTTTCTTT
TRBJ1-5 NA TRBV28 NA CASSLPSPRGGDQPQHF TGTGCCAGCAGTCTTCCTAGCCCGAGGGGAGGGGATCAGCCCCAGCATTTT
TRBJ2-1 NA TRBV5-1 TRBD1 CASSLDGTVTYNEQFF TGCGCCAGCAGCTTGGACGGGACAGTAACCTACAATGAGCAGTTCTTC
TRBJ1-3 NA TRBV19 TRBD1 CASSTRTGYSGNTIYF TGTGCCAGTAGTACCCGGACAGGCTACTCTGGAAACACCATATATTTT
TRBJ2-3 NA TRBV6-5 TRBD2 CASMAGRADTQYF TGTGCCAGCATGGCAGGGAGGGCAGATACGCAGTATTTT
TRBJ1-2 once TRBV2 NA CASDPQGAGYTF TGTGCCAGCGATCCACAGGGTGCTGGCTACACCTTC
TRBJ1-1 NA TRBV13 TRBD1 CASSREGAAFSSEAFF TGTGCCAGCAGCAGAGAGGGGGCAGCCTTTTCCTCTGAAGCTTTCTTT
TRBJ1-2 NA TRBV6-5 NA CASSSYRDTDGYTF TGTGCCAGCAGTTCCTACCGGGACACGGATGGCTACACCTTC